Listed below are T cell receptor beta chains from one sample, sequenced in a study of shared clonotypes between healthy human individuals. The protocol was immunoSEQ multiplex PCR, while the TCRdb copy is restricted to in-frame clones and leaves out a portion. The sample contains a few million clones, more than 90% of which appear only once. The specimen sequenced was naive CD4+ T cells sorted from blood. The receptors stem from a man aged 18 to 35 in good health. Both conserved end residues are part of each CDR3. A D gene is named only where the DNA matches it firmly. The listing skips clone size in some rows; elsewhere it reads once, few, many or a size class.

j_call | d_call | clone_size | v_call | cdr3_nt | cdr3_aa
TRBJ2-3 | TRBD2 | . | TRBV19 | TGTGCCAGTAGAGGACTAGCCCCTAGCACAGATACGCAGTATTTT | CASRGLAPSTDTQYF
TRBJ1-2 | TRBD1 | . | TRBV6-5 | TGTGCCAGCAGGGAAACAGGGGGATATGGCTACACCTTC | CASRETGGYGYTF
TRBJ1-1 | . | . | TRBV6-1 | TGTGCCAGCAGTGTACGGCAGAACACTGAAGCTTTCTTT | CASSVRQNTEAFF
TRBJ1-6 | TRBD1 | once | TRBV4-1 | TGCGCCAGCAGCCAAGATATGGGGGGACAGGGCTCCTATAATTCACCCCTCCACTTT | CASSQDMGGQGSYNSPLHF
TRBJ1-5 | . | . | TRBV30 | TGTGCCTGGAGTGTACTCGGACGGGGGGCCCAACAGCCCCAGCATTTT | CAWSVLGRGAQQPQHF
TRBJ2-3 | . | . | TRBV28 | TGTGCCAGCCGGCAGGGATTGGGCACAGATACGCAGTATTTT | CASRQGLGTDTQYF
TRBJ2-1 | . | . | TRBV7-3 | TGTGCCAGCAGCCAAGAGGGGGGCTACAATGAGCAGTTCTTC | CASSQEGGYNEQFF
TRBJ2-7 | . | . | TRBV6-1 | TGTGCCAGCAGGCTAGCCGTTCTCTACGAGCAGTACTTC | CASRLAVLYEQYF
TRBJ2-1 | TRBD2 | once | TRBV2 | TGTGCCAGCAGTCTAAATCCTAGCGGGACCTACAATGAGCAGTTCTTC | CASSLNPSGTYNEQFF
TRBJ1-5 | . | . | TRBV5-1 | TGCGCCAGCAGCTTGGATGGGGCGGGCGGTCAGCCCCAGCATTTT | CASSLDGAGGQPQHF
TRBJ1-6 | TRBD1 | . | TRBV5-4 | TGTGCCAGCAGTATCCAGGGGGTTAGTTCACCCCTCCACTTT | CASSIQGVSSPLHF
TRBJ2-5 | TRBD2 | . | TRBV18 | TGTGCCAGCTCAGGACTAGCGACTCAAGAGACCCAGTACTTC | CASSGLATQETQYF
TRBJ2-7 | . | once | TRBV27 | TGTGCCAGCAGTTCCGGACGGACCTACGAGCAGTACTTC | CASSSGRTYEQYF
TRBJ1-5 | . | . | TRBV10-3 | TGTGCCATCAGTGGAGGCCAGGGAGGCAATCAGCCCCAGCATTTT | CAISGGQGGNQPQHF
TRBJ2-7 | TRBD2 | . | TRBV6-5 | TGTGCCAGCAGTTACTCCGGCGGGGGACCGGTCGAGCAGTACTTC | CASSYSGGGPVEQYF
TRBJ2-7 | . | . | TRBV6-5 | TGTGCCAGCAGTCGATTGACGGAGGGGTACGAGCAGTACTTC | CASSRLTEGYEQYF
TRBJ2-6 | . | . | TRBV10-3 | TGTGCCATCCGGGTACCTGGGGCCAACGTCCTGACTTTC | CAIRVPGANVLTF
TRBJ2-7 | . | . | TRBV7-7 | TGTGCTAGGGACGAGGACCTCTACGAGCAGTACTTC | CARDEDLYEQYF